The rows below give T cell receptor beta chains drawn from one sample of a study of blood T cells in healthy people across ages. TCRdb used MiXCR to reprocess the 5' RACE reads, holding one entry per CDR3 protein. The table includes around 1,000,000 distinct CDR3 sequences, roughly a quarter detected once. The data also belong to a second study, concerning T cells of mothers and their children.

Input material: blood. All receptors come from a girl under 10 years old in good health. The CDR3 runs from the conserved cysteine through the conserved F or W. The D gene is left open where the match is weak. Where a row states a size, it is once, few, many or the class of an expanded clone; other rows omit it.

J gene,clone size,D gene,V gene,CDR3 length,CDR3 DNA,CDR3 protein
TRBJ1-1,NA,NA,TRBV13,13,TGTGCCAGCATTGGACAGATGAACACTGAAGCTTTCTTT,CASIGQMNTEAFF
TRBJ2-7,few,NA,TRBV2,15,TGTGCCAGCAGTGAAAGTGAGGGGCTCGGAAACGAGCAGTACTTC,CASSESEGLGNEQYF
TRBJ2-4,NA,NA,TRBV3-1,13,TGTGCCAGCAGCCAAGAGCAGCCAGGCATTCAGTACTTC,CASSQEQPGIQYF
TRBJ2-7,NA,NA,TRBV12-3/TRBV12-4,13,TGTGCCAGCAGCGGGGACCCGACCTACGAGCAGTACTTC,CASSGDPTYEQYF
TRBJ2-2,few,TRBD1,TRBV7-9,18,TGTGCCAGCAGCTCACCAGTGACAGGGGTACCGAACACCGGGGAGCTGTTTTTT,CASSSPVTGVPNTGELFF
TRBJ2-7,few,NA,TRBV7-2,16,TGTGCCAGCAGCTTATATGTCGGGGTACAGTCCTACGAGCAGTACTTC,CASSLYVGVQSYEQYF
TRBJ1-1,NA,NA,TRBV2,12,TGTGCCAGCAGTGGGCCCGCTGGTGAAGCTTTCTTT,CASSGPAGEAFF
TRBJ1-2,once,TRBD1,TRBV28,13,TGTGCCAGCAGAGGACAGGGAACCTATGGCTACACCTTC,CASRGQGTYGYTF
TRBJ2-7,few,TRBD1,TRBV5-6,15,TGTGCCAGCAGCTACCGGGACAGGGACTCGTCCGAGCAGTACTTC,CASSYRDRDSSEQYF
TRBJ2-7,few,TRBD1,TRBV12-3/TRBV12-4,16,TGTGCCAGCAGCCCCGGACAGGGCCTGGGGTACTACGAGCAGTACTTC,CASSPGQGLGYYEQYF
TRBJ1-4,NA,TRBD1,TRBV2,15,TGTGCCAGCAGGGACGAGGACAGGATCAATGAAAAACTGTTTTTT,CASRDEDRINEKLFF
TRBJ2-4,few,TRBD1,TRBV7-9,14,TGTGCCAGCAGCTTAGGGGGACAGGGGACCATTCAGTACTTC,CASSLGGQGTIQYF
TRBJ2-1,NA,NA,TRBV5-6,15,TGTGCCAGCAGCTTGGATAAAGGGTCCTACAATGAGCAGTTCTTC,CASSLDKGSYNEQFF
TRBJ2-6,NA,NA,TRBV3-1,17,TGTGCCAGCAGCCAAGGAGACATGGGGTCTGGGGCCAACGTCCTGACTTTC,CASSQGDMGSGANVLTF
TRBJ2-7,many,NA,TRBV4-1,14,TGCGCCAGCAGCCGGACAGTAGACTCCTACGAGCAGTACTTC,CASSRTVDSYEQYF
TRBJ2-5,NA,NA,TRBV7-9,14,TGTGCCAGCAGAACAATGACGGGAAGGGAGACCCAGTACTTC,CASRTMTGRETQYF
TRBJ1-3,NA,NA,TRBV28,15,TGTGCCAGCAGTTCAGGACAGAGCTCTGGAAACACCATATATTTT,CASSSGQSSGNTIYF
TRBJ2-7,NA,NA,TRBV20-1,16,TGCAGTGCTAGTTTTGCTCCGGGACCGGGTGGTGACGAGCAGTACTTC,CSASFAPGPGGDEQYF
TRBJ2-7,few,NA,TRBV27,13,TGTGCCAGCAGTTTAGAAGCTTGGGCCGAGCAGTACTTC,CASSLEAWAEQYF
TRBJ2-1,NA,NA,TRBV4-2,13,TGTGCCAGCAGCCAAGAGTCGGGATTGTATCAGTTCTTC,CASSQESGLYQFF
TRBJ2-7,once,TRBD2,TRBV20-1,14,TGCAGTGCCATTAGCGGGAGGGACTACTACGAGCAGTACTTC,CSAISGRDYYEQYF
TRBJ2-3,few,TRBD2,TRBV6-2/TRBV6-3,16,TGTGCCAGCAGACCCGGGACTAGCGGGGGGTCAGATACGCAGTATTTT,CASRPGTSGGSDTQYF
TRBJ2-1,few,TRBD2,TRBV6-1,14,TGTGCCACAAGCGGGGGGGAAATGTACAAGGAGCAGTTCTTC,CATSGGEMYKEQFF
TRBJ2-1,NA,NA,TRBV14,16,TGTGCCAGCAGCCTTCAGGGGGGCATTAGATACAATGAGCAGTTCTTC,CASSLQGGIRYNEQFF
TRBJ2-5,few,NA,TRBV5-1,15,TGCGCCAGCAGCTCTACAGGGACCTTGAGAGAGACCCAGTACTTC,CASSSTGTLRETQYF
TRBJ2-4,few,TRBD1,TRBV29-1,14,TGCAGCGTTTCCGGGACAGCGAATTACAACATTCAGTACTTC,CSVSGTANYNIQYF
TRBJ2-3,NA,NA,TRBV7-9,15,TGTGCCAGCAGCTTAATACAGGGCCCCACAGATACGCAGTATTTT,CASSLIQGPTDTQYF
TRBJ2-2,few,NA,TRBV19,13,TGTGCCAGTAGTATGGAGGGTGCCGGGGAGCTGTTTTTT,CASSMEGAGELFF
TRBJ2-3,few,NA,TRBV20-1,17,TGCAGTGCTAATGGAGACGGACTTCGCCTACCCACAGATACGCAGTATTTT,CSANGDGLRLPTDTQYF
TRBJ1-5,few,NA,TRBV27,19,TGTGCCAGCACCCCACCCGGGGGCGAAATAGTCTCCTTCAATCAGCCCCAGCATTTT,CASTPPGGEIVSFNQPQHF
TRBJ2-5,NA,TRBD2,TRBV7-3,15,TGTGCCAGCAGCTCCTTTGGCGGGAGTTACGAGACCCAGTACTTC,CASSSFGGSYETQYF
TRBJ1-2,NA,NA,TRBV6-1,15,TGTGCCAGCAGTGAAGCCGGTGGGACACATTATGGCTACACCTTC,CASSEAGGTHYGYTF
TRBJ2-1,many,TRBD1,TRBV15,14,TGTGCCACCAGCCGTGGGACAGGGGACAATGAGCAGTTCTTC,CATSRGTGDNEQFF
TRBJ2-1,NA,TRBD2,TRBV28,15,TGTGCCAGCAGTTTTATGGGACTAGCGAACAATGAGCAGTTCTTC,CASSFMGLANNEQFF
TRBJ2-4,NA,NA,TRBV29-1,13,TGCAGCGTTGCCCAGGGTACCAAAAACATTCAGTACTTC,CSVAQGTKNIQYF
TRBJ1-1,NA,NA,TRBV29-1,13,TGCAGCGTTGAAGATCCGTGGGACACTGAAGCTTTCTTT,CSVEDPWDTEAFF
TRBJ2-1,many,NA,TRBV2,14,TGTGCCAGCACTGAGCCCCACTTGGGTAATGAGCAGTTCTTC,CASTEPHLGNEQFF
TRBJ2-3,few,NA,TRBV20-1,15,TGCAGTGCTAGTAATGAAATGGCCCGCACAGATACGCAGTATTTT,CSASNEMARTDTQYF
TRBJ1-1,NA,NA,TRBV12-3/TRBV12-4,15,TGTGCCAGCAGTTTAGGGTTTGGTCGGGACACTGAAGCTTTCTTT,CASSLGFGRDTEAFF
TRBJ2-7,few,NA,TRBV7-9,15,TGTGCCAGCAGCCGATCCGGGACGGAGGTTTACGAGCAGTACTTC,CASSRSGTEVYEQYF
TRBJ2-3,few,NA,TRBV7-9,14,TGTGCCAGCAGCCCGAGGGGGGAGGAGGATACGCAGTATTTT,CASSPRGEEDTQYF
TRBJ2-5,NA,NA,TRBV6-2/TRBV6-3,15,TGTGCCAGCAAGGGGATCGGCACCAGCCAGGAGACCCAGTACTTC,CASKGIGTSQETQYF
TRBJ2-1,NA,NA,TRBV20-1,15,TGCAGTGCTAGAGATTTGAGCGGTACGCTCAATGAGCAGTTCTTC,CSARDLSGTLNEQFF
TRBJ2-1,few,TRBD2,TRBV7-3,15,TGTGCCAGCAGCCCCGGGACTAGCGGGGGGGCCGGGCAGCTCTTC,CASSPGTSGGAGQLF
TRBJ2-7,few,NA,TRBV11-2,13,TGTGCCAGCAGCTTCTATCGTCAGCGCGAGCAGTACTTC,CASSFYRQREQYF
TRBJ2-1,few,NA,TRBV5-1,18,TGCGCCAGCAGCTTCACCAATCTCGTTGTAGGGTCCTACAATGAGCAGTTCTTC,CASSFTNLVVGSYNEQFF
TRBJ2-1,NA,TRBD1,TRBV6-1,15,TGTGCCAGCAGAACCGGGACAGGGGCCCCCCATGAGCAGTTCTTC,CASRTGTGAPHEQFF
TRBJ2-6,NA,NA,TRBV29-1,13,TGCAGCGTGGGGGAGTCTGGGGCCAACGTCCTGACTTTC,CSVGESGANVLTF
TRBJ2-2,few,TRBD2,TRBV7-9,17,TGTGCCAGCAGCCCCGGGGGGAACGGAGGAAACACCGGGGAGCTGTTTTTT,CASSPGGNGGNTGELFF
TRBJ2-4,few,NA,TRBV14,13,TGTGCCAGCAGCCCGACTAGTATAAACATTCAGTACTTC,CASSPTSINIQYF
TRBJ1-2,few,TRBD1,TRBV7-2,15,TGTGCCAGCAGCTACTGGGGACAGGGGATAGATGGCTACACCTTC,CASSYWGQGIDGYTF
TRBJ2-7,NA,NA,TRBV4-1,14,TGCGCCAGCAGCCAGTCCCGGAGCTCCTACGAGCAGTACTTC,CASSQSRSSYEQYF
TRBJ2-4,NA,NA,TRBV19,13,TGTGCCAGTAGTAAGAATGAGCGGAACATTCAGTACTTC,CASSKNERNIQYF
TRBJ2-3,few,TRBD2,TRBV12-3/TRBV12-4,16,TGTGCCAGCAGTTCTCAGGGCGGGGGAAGCACAGATACGCAGTATTTT,CASSSQGGGSTDTQYF
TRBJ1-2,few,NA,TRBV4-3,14,TGCGCCAGCAGCCAAGATGCTGTGAACTATGGCTACACCTTC,CASSQDAVNYGYTF
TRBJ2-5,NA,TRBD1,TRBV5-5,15,TGTGCCAGCAGCTTGAGGGACAGTTCCCAAGAGACCCAGTACTTC,CASSLRDSSQETQYF
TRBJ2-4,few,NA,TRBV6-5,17,TGTGCCAGCAGTTACTCTAGGGGGTACGTGGCCAAAAACATTCAGTACTTC,CASSYSRGYVAKNIQYF
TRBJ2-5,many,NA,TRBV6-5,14,TGTGCCAGCAGCCCCGGGACACGGCAAGAGACCCAGTACTTC,CASSPGTRQETQYF
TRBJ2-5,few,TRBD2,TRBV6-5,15,TGTGCCAGCAGTTACAGGGCGGGAGGGCCAGAGACCCAGTACTTC,CASSYRAGGPETQYF
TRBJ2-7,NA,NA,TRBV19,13,TGTGCCAGCCGGGACCCAACGTTCTACGAGCAGTACTTC,CASRDPTFYEQYF